This TCR beta chain came from a study of cytomegalovirus exposure and HLA in healthy donors. Sequenced by immunoSEQ multiplex PCR; TCRdb stores in-frame clones only, minus some. The table has under 250,000 clones, over 80% seen once. V was trimmed by 0 bases and J by 6 bases, leaving 14 bases between them. Germline-derived CDR1 and CDR2 are SGHTA and FQGTGA. This CDR3 comprises 16 residues. This rearrangement joins TRBV7-3 to TRBJ2-2; TRBD1 might be the D (6 bases). Sequencing was carried out using PBMCs. The TCR comes from a woman aged 18-29 years in good health and CMV-seronegative. The CDR3 region has the DNA TGTGCCAGCAGCTTAACATCCCCCAGGGGCCCCGGGGAGCTGTTTTTT. This codes for CASSLTSPRGPGELFF. Combining the CDR3 with reference TRBV7-3 and TRBJ2-2 gives the whole variable domain GAGVSQTPSNKVTEKGKYVELRCDPISGHTALYWYRQSLGQGPEFLIYFQGTGAADDSGLPNDRFFAVRPEGSVSTLKIQRTERGDSAVYLCASSLTSPRGPGELFFGEGSRLTVL.